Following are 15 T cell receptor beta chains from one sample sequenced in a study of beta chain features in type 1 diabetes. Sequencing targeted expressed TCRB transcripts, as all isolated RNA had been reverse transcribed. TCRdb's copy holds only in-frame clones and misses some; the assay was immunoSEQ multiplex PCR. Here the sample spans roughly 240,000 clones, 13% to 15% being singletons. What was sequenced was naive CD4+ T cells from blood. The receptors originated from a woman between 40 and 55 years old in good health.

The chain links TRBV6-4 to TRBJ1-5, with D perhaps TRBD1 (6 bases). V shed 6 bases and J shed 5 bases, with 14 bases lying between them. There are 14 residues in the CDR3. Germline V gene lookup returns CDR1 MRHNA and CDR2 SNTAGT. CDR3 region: CASRSGQRDQPQHF. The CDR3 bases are TGTGCCAGCAGGTCGGGACAACGGGATCAGCCCCAGCATTTT.

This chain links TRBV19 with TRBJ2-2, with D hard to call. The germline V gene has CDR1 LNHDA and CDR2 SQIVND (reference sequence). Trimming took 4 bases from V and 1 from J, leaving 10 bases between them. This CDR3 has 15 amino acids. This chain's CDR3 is CASSNSILNTGELFF. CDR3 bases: TGTGCCAGTAGTAACAGTATCCTGAACACCGGGGAGCTGTTTTTT.

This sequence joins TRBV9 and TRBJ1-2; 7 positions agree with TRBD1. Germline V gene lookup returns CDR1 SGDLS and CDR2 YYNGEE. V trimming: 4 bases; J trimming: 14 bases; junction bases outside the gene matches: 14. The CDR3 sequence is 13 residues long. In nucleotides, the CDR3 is TGTGCCAGCAGCCCCGGCGGACAGGTCCCGGGAACCTTC. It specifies CASSPGGQVPGTF.

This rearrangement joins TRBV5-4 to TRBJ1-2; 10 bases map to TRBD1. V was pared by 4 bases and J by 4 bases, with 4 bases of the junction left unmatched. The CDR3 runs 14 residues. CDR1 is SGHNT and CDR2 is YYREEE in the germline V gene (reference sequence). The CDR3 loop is CASSDGQGGYGYTF. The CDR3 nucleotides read TGTGCCAGCAGCGATGGACAGGGGGGCTATGGCTACACCTTC.

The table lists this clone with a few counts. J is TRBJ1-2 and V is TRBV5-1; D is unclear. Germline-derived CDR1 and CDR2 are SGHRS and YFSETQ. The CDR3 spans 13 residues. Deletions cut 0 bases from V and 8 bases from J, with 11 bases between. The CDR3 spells CASSLGAAEGYTF. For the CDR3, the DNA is TGCGCCAGCAGCTTGGGGGCAGCGGAGGGCTACACCTTC.

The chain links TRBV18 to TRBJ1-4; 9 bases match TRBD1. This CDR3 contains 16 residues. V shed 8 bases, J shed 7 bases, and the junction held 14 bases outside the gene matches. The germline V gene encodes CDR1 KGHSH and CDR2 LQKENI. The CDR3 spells CASGRDRERVVEKLFF. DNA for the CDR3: TGTGCCAGCGGCCGGGACAGGGAGAGGGTTGTTGAAAAACTGTTTTTT.

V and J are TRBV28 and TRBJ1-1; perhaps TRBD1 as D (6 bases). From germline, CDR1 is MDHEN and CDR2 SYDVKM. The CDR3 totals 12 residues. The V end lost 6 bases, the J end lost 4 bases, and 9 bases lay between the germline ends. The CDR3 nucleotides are TGTGCCAGCAGCCAAGGGGGCACTGAAGCTTTCTTT. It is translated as CASSQGGTEAFF.

CDR3 sequence reads: CASSPDKGAGTLAKNIQYF. The DNA of the CDR3 is TGTGCCAGCTCACCAGATAAGGGGGCAGGGACTTTAGCCAAAAACATTCAGTACTTC. V and J are TRBV18 and TRBJ2-4; D may be TRBD1 (7 bases). There are 19 residues in the CDR3. V was trimmed by 2 bases and J by 0 bases, leaving 20 bases between them. Germline V gives CDR1 KGHSH, CDR2 LQKENI.

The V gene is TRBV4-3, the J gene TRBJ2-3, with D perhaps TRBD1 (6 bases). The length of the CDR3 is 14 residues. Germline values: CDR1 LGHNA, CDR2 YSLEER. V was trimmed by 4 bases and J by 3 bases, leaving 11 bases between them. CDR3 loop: CASSPGQRTDTQYF. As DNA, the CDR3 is TGCGCCAGCAGCCCGGGACAAAGGACAGATACGCAGTATTTT.

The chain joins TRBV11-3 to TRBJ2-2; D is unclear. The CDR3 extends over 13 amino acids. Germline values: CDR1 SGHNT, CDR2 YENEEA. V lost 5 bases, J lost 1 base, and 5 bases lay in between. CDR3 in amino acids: CASSRQNTGELFF. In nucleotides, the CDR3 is TGTGCCAGCAGCCGACAGAACACCGGGGAGCTGTTTTTT. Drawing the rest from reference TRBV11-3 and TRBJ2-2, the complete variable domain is EAGVVQSPRYKIIEKKQPVAFWCNPISGHNTLYWYLQNLGQGPELLIRYENEEAVDDSQLPKDRFSAERLKGVDSTLKIQPAELGDSAVYLCASSRQNTGELFFGEGSRLTVL.

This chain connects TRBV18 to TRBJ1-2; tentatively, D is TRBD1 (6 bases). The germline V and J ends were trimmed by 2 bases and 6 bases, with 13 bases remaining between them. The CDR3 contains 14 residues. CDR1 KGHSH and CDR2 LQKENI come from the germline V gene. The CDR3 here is CASSPTGDTNGYTF. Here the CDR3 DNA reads TGTGCCAGCTCACCAACCGGGGACACCAATGGCTACACCTTC.

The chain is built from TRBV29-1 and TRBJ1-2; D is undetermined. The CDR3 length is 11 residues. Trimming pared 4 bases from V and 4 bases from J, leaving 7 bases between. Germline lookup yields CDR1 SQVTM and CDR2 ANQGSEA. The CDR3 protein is CSVVEGYGYTF. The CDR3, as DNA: TGCAGCGTTGTTGAGGGCTATGGCTACACCTTC.

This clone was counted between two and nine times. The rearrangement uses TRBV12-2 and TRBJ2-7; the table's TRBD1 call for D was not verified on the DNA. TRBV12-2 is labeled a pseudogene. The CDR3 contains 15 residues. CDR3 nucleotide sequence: TGTGCAAGTCGCTTAAATCACGGGGACAGGAACATGCAGTACTTC. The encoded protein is CASRLNHGDRNMQYF.

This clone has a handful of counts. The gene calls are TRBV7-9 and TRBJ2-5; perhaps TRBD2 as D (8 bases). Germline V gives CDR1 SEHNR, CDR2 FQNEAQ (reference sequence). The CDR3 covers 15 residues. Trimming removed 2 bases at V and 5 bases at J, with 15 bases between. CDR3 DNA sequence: TGTGCCAGCAGCTTACCCGGGGGGGGACAGGAGACCCAGTACTTC. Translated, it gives CASSLPGGGQETQYF.

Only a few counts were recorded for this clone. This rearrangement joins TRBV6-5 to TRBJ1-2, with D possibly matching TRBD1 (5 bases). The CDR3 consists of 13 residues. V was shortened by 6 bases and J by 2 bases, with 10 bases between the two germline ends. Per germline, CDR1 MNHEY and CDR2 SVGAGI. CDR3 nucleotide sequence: TGTGCCAGCAGGAAGACAGCAAACTATGGCTACACCTTC. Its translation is CASRKTANYGYTF.